This TCR beta chain was captured in a study of CD8+ T cells in alopecia areata. Background on the study: Treatment of the treated patients consisted of oral tofacitinib, 5 to 10 mg twice daily. Percentage of affected scalp area was the basis on which treated patients' severity was scored. Study conclusions and caveats: Tofacitinib significantly reduced both scalp clonality and expanded CD8+ clones among the top 100. Higher clonality was seen in lesional scalp than in normal scalp, especially in alopecia totalis/universalis.

As regards this clone: Its antigen remains unknown.

Germline V gene lookup returns CDR1 SQVTM and CDR2 ANQGSEA. J gave up 8 bases and V 4 bases, and 14 bases lay outside the gene matches. This CDR3 spans 16 amino acids. Treatment given: oral pan-JAK inhibitor, 5-10 mg twice daily. RNA extraction and reverse transcription yielded cDNA as sequencing template. Clones were sequenced by immunoSEQ multiplex PCR, and TCRdb holds only the in-frame ones, with some missing. The data hold approximately 210,000 clones, with roughly 66% observed a single time. The chain uses TRBV29-1 and TRBJ2-1; TRBD2 aligns across 10 bases. The receptor comes from a human donor with alopecia areata. Source: CD4+ T cells sorted from blood, taken around week 44, from a patient treated with tofacitinib. Written as DNA, the CDR3 is TGCAGCGTTGTAAAGCTGATCAGCGGGGGGGCAGATGAGCAGTTCTTC. It translates to CSVVKLISGGADEQFF.